This entry lists 10 T cell receptor beta chains sequenced from one sample in a study of PD-1 blockade in classical Hodgkin lymphoma. Time point reported: cycle 4 day 1 (C4D1), after less than 7 weeks of nivolumab. Each patient experienced a relapse that followed autologous stem cell transplantation, and brentuximab vedotin exposure varied. Assay: immunoSEQ multiplex PCR; the TCRdb copy retains only in-frame clones and omits some. This table has tens of thousands of clones, approximately 90% appearing once. The sequences come from peripheral blood mononuclear cells (PBMCs), collected before the fourth cycle of nivolumab. The source of these receptors is a human donor with classical Hodgkin lymphoma.

This sequence joins TRBV18 and TRBJ1-5; TRBD1 is a possible D gene (5 bases). The CDR3 is made up of 17 amino acids. Trimming shortened V by 0 bases and J by 0 bases, and 12 bases separated the two germline ends. Per the germline V gene, CDR1 is KGHSH and CDR2 is LQKENI. The CDR3 DNA reads TGTGCCAGCTCACCACCGCCAGGGCCGGGTAGCAATCAGCCCCAGCATTTT. The encoded protein is CASSPPPGPGSNQPQHF.

This clone was counted once. The chain employs TRBV5-1 and TRBJ1-6, with D unclear. Trimming removed 6 bases from V and 0 bases from J, with 16 bases in between. The germline gives CDR1 SGHRS, CDR2 YFSETQ. This CDR3 is 17 amino acids long. CDR3 bases: TGCGCCAGCATCCCCTCACCCGGGCGCTCCTATAATTCACCCCTCCACTTT. This translates into CASIPSPGRSYNSPLHF.

This clone was seen a single time. J is TRBJ2-1 and V is TRBV15; the D gene is possibly TRBD2 (5 bases). The CDR3 length is 15 residues. Looked up from germline, CDR1 is LNHNV and CDR2 is YYDKDF (reference sequence). Deletions cut 3 bases from V and 0 bases from J, with 9 bases between. This chain's CDR3 is CATSRDWSSYNEQFF. The CDR3 DNA reads TGTGCCACCAGCAGGGACTGGAGCTCCTACAATGAGCAGTTCTTC.

The chain joins TRBV11-2 to TRBJ2-5, with D perhaps TRBD2 (5 bases). Trimming took off 2 bases at V and 5 bases at J, with 9 bases between the two ends. The length of the CDR3 is 13 residues. Germline CDR1 SGHAT, CDR2 FQNNGV. Written as DNA, the CDR3 is TGTGCCAGCAGCTTAACGGGGATTGAGACCCAGTACTTC. The encoded protein is CASSLTGIETQYF.

The chain recombines TRBV7-8 with TRBJ2-5; either TRBD1 or TRBD2 may fit D (5 bases each). CDR1 SGHVS and CDR2 FQNEAQ come from the germline V gene. This CDR3 comprises 14 residues. Trimming stripped 7 bases from V and 6 bases from J, with 18 bases between. CDR3 residues: CASIIQRGRKTQYF. DNA of the CDR3: TGTGCCAGCATCATACAGAGGGGAAGGAAGACCCAGTACTTC.

This clone was recorded once. This sequence joins TRBV4-3 and TRBJ1-5; D not resolved. Germline V CDR1 and CDR2: LGHNA, YSLEER. Trimming took off 0 bases at V and 9 bases at J, with 15 bases between the two ends. The length of the CDR3 is 15 residues. CDR3 residues: CASSQEPLGPRPQHF. The CDR3, as DNA: TGCGCCAGCAGCCAAGAGCCCCTCGGTCCCAGGCCCCAGCATTTT.

The rearrangement uses TRBV4-3 and TRBJ1-1; perhaps TRBD1 as D (5 bases). V dropped 1 base and J dropped 0 bases, with 9 bases sitting between them. Germline V gene lookup returns CDR1 LGHNA and CDR2 YSLEER. There are 15 residues in the CDR3. Written as DNA, the CDR3 is TGCGCCAGCAGCCAAGCAGTGGACATGAACACTGAAGCTTTCTTT. It encodes CASSQAVDMNTEAFF.

V usage is TRBV4-3 and J usage is TRBJ1-6; 8 bases map to TRBD1. The germline V gene encodes CDR1 LGHNA and CDR2 YSLEER. The CDR3 contains 19 residues. V was pared by 0 bases and J by 9 bases, with 16 bases of the junction left unmatched. CDR3 loop: CASSQDIVKGQGLISPLHF. The DNA for the CDR3 is TGCGCCAGCAGCCAAGATATCGTGAAAGGACAGGGACTTATTTCACCCCTCCACTTT.

The V gene is TRBV7-9, the J gene TRBJ2-3, with D maybe TRBD2 (5 bases). Trimming removed 1 base at V and 3 bases at J, with 5 bases between. There are 13 residues in the CDR3. Germline loops: CDR1 SEHNR, CDR2 FQNEAQ (reference sequence). CDR3 coding DNA: TGTGCCAGCAGCTTAGGAGGGACAGATACGCAGTATTTT. Protein sequence: CASSLGGTDTQYF.

As regards this clone: Within the sample, other DNA sequences also encode this same CDR3. The gene calls are TRBV5-6 and TRBJ1-6, with 7 bases that match TRBD1. The J segment lost 6 bases and the V segment lost 3 bases, leaving 3 bases of the junction unmatched. Germline-derived CDR1 and CDR2 are SGHDT and YYEEEE. The CDR3 sequence is 14 residues long. The CDR3 sequence is CASSSGQPNSPLHF. Here the CDR3 DNA reads TGTGCCAGCAGCTCGGGACAGCCTAATTCACCCCTCCACTTT. Complete variable domain (other parts from reference TRBV5-6 and TRBJ1-6): DAGVTQSPTHLIKTRGQQVTLRCSPKSGHDTVSWYQQALGQGPQFIFQYYEEEERQRGNFPDRFSGHQFPNYSSELNVNALLLGDSALYLCASSSGQPNSPLHFGNGTRLTVT.